The next 24 T cell receptor beta chains were all read from a single sample in a study of chemoradiotherapy in HPV16-positive cancers. TCRdb keeps only in-frame clones here, not all; method: immunoSEQ multiplex PCR. The sample lists fewer than 8,000 clones, 70% to 90% occurring once. This specimen was acquired from a patient who underwent chemoradiotherapy. The source is a human donor with HPV-associated anogenital cancer.

The V gene is TRBV29-1, the J gene TRBJ1-1; D is uncertain. The CDR3 extends over 17 amino acids. V was trimmed by 7 bases and J by 6 bases, leaving 30 bases between them. Germline CDR1 SQVTM, CDR2 ANQGSEA. DNA for the CDR3: TGCAGCGGTATCCGGGAACCAGCGCTCGGGCCATACGCTGAAGCTTTCTTT. It is translated as CSGIREPALGPYAEAFF.

The V gene is TRBV6-6, the J gene TRBJ1-2, with D perhaps TRBD1 (5 bases). Trimming stripped 10 bases from V and 4 bases from J, with 13 bases between. Germline lookup yields CDR1 MNHNY and CDR2 SVGAGI (reference sequence). This CDR3 contains 12 residues. The CDR3, as DNA: TGTGCCAACGGGGGGGGGAGCTATGGCTACACCTTC. Protein: CANGGGSYGYTF.

V usage is TRBV7-2 and J usage is TRBJ2-5, with TRBD2 matching 9 bases. CDR1 and CDR2 (germline): SGHTA, FQGNSA. The CDR3 has 13 amino acids. With V trimmed by 8 bases and J by 7 bases, 8 bases remained unmatched. The CDR3 reads CASAGLASRTQYF. The CDR3 nucleotides are TGTGCCAGCGCGGGACTAGCTTCCAGGACCCAGTACTTC.

The V and J genes are TRBV18 and TRBJ2-7; possible D gene TRBD2, 6 bases. The germline gives CDR1 KGHSH, CDR2 LQKENI. The germline V and J ends were trimmed by 5 bases and 2 bases, with 10 bases remaining between them. The CDR3 has 13 amino acids. CDR3 bases: TGTGCCAGCTCATCCCCGGGAGCCTACGAGCAGTACTTC. It specifies CASSSPGAYEQYF. Using reference TRBV18 and TRBJ2-7 for the parts outside the CDR3, the full variable domain is NAGVMQNPRHLVRRRGQEARLRCSPMKGHSHVYWYRQLPEEGLKFMVYLQKENIIDESGMPKERFSAEFPKEGPSILRIQQVVRGDSAAYFCASSSPGAYEQYFGPGTRLTVT.

This clone was observed once. This chain joins TRBV6-1 and TRBJ2-7; 8 nucleotides line up with TRBD2. V trimming: 4 bases; J trimming: 1 base; junction bases outside the gene matches: 6. The CDR3 sequence is 15 residues long. From germline, CDR1 is MNHNS and CDR2 SASEGT. CDR3 in amino acids: CASSVSTSGSYEQYF. CDR3 bases: TGTGCCAGCAGTGTATCTACTAGCGGATCCTACGAGCAGTACTTC.

This sequence joins TRBV6-5 and TRBJ2-1; D remains unclear. The length of the CDR3 is 14 residues. The V gene's germline CDR1 is MNHEY and CDR2 SVGAGI. V dropped 6 bases and J dropped 0 bases, with 9 bases sitting between them. CDR3 DNA sequence: TGTGCCAGCAGCATGGAATACTCCTACAATGAGCAGTTCTTC. Encoded protein: CASSMEYSYNEQFF.

In this sample, this clone turned up once. This chain links TRBV27 with TRBJ2-3; D is uncertain. The CDR3 contains 12 residues. Germline V gene lookup returns CDR1 MNHEY and CDR2 SMNVEV (reference sequence). V lost 1 base, J lost 10 bases, and 9 bases lay in between. CDR3 protein: CASSLLPGPQYF. CDR3 sequence (DNA): TGTGCCAGCAGTTTATTACCTGGGCCGCAGTATTTT.

The chain combines TRBV15 with TRBJ2-2; D remains unclear. The CDR3 covers 16 residues. Trimming stripped 3 bases from V and 0 bases from J, with 11 bases between. Germline V gives CDR1 LNHNV, CDR2 YYDKDF (reference sequence). This CDR3 reads CATSSSGFANTGELFF. For the CDR3, the DNA is TGTGCCACCAGCAGCTCAGGTTTCGCGAACACCGGGGAGCTGTTTTTT.

There are a few counts of this clone. The V and J genes are TRBV19 and TRBJ1-1, with 8 bases that match TRBD1. Trimming removed 5 bases from V and 8 bases from J; junction bases left unmatched: 4. The CDR3 has 12 residues. Germline V gives CDR1 LNHDA, CDR2 SQIVND (reference sequence). The CDR3: CASSQHRGEAFF. DNA for the CDR3: TGTGCCAGTAGTCAACACAGGGGGGAAGCTTTCTTT.

The CDR3 loop reads CASSDIYWTESGRNTEAFF. DNA of the CDR3: TGTGCCAGCAGTGATATATATTGGACAGAATCCGGCCGAAACACTGAAGCTTTCTTT. The chain joins TRBV6-1 to TRBJ1-1, with D maybe TRBD1 (6 bases). CDR1 and CDR2 (germline): MNHNS, SASEGT. The germline V and J ends were trimmed by 3 bases and 2 bases, with 25 bases remaining between them. The CDR3 runs to 19 residues.

CDR3 bases: TGTGCCAGCAGCTTTCAGGGCGGGAGTAGTGATACGCAGTATTTT. Protein sequence: CASSFQGGSSDTQYF. V and J are TRBV11-2 and TRBJ2-3, with TRBD2 matching over 7 bases. This CDR3 comprises 15 residues. The ends lost 3 bases at V and 6 bases at J; junction bases unmatched: 9. Germline CDR1 is SGHAT and CDR2 is FQNNGV.

This chain joins TRBV5-1 and TRBJ1-6; 7 bases fit TRBD1. The CDR3 spans 17 residues. CDR1 is SGHRS, CDR2 YFSETQ, per germline. The trim removed 0 bases at V and 6 bases at J, leaving 9 bases unmatched. In DNA form, the CDR3 reads TGCGCCAGCAGCTTGGGCTTTAACAGGGGAGGTAATTCACCCCTCCACTTT. This codes for CASSLGFNRGGNSPLHF. The variable domain in full, completed from reference TRBV5-1 and TRBJ1-6, reads KAGVTQTPRYLIKTRGQQVTLSCSPISGHRSVSWYQQTPGQGLQFLFEYFSETQRNKGNFPGRFSGRQFSNSRSEMNVSTLELGDSALYLCASSLGFNRGGNSPLHFGNGTRLTVT.

The chain links TRBV4-1 to TRBJ2-5; 8 bases agree with TRBD2. With 0 bases clipped from V and 3 bases from J, the junction kept 15 bases outside the gene matches. Germline-derived CDR1 and CDR2 are MGHRA and YSYEKL. The CDR3 covers 19 residues. CDR3 residues: CASSQDFSGSGWPEETQYF. The CDR3, as DNA: TGCGCCAGCAGCCAAGATTTCAGCGGGAGTGGCTGGCCGGAAGAGACCCAGTACTTC.

The chain links TRBV7-2 to TRBJ1-4; the match to TRBD1 covers 9 bases. Trimming at V came to 3 bases and at J to 8 bases, leaving 4 bases not matched to a gene. The CDR3 is 14 residues long. The V gene's germline CDR1 is SGHTA and CDR2 FQGNSA. The CDR3 region has the DNA TGTGCCAGCAGCTTGACAGGGGGACTCGAAAAACTGTTTTTT. Amino acid sequence: CASSLTGGLEKLFF.

V is TRBV25-1 and J is TRBJ2-7; no clear D. Between the trimmed V and J ends, which lost 4 bases and 3 bases, there was a span of 4 bases. Germline lookup yields CDR1 MGHDK and CDR2 SYGVNS. The CDR3 has 11 residues. This chain's CDR3 is CASSAHYEQYF. The CDR3 DNA is TGTGCCAGCAGTGCTCACTACGAGCAGTACTTC.

This clone was found a few times. The V and J genes are TRBV5-6 and TRBJ2-7, with TRBD1 matching over 9 bases. Germline-derived CDR1 and CDR2 are SGHDT and YYEEEE. V trimming: 5 bases; J trimming: 3 bases; junction bases outside the gene matches: 12. This CDR3 has 16 amino acids. Here the CDR3 reads CASSTLGGTGLYEQYF. The CDR3 nucleotides are TGTGCCAGCAGTACCCTCGGGGGGACAGGGCTCTACGAGCAGTACTTC.

The rearrangement links TRBV9 to TRBJ1-4, with D possibly being TRBD1 (6 bases). Per the germline V gene, CDR1 is SGDLS and CDR2 is YYNGEE. V was clipped by 1 base and J by 4 bases, with 26 bases between them. The CDR3 covers 20 residues. The CDR3 nucleotides read TGTGCCAGCAGCGTATCGGCCACACGGATGGGGGCAAGACGTAATGAAAAACTGTTTTTT. It encodes CASSVSATRMGARRNEKLFF. The whole variable domain, remainder taken from reference TRBV9 and TRBJ1-4, is DSGVTQTPKHLITATGQRVTLRCSPRSGDLSVYWYQQSLDQGLQFLIQYYNGEERAKGNILERFSAQQFPDLHSELNLSSLELGDSALYFCASSVSATRMGARRNEKLFFGSGTQLSVL.

This sequence joins TRBV5-4 and TRBJ2-2; no clear D gene. V was cut by 9 bases and J by 0 bases, with 12 bases left in between. Germline V gene data show CDR1 as SGHNT and CDR2 as YYREEE (reference sequence). The CDR3 has 14 amino acids. The chain's CDR3 is CATFPEPNTGELFF. CDR3 DNA sequence: TGTGCCACCTTTCCAGAGCCGAACACCGGGGAGCTGTTTTTT. Drawing the rest from reference TRBV5-4 and TRBJ2-2, the complete variable domain is ETGVTQSPTHLIKTRGQQVTLRCSSQSGHNTVSWYQQALGQGPQFIFQYYREEENGRGNFPPRFSGLQFPNYSSELNVNALELDDSALYLCATFPEPNTGELFFGEGSRLTVL.

This rearrangement joins TRBV7-9 to TRBJ2-1; 9 bases match TRBD1. V gave up 5 bases and J gave up 13 bases; unmatched junction bases: 12. Germline loops: CDR1 SEHNR, CDR2 FQNEAQ (reference sequence). The CDR3 is 14 residues long. CDR3 bases: TGTGCCAGCAGCCCGGGACAGGGCGAGGTCCGACAGTTCTTC. Amino acids: CASSPGQGEVRQFF.

This clone was seen once. The rearrangement uses TRBV2 and TRBJ1-5, with 7 bases identical to TRBD1. Germline V gene lookup returns CDR1 SNHLY and CDR2 FYNNEI. After removal of 1 base from V and 7 bases from J, the junction contained 4 bases not matched to a gene. The CDR3 extends over 14 amino acids. The CDR3 coding sequence is TGTGCCAGCAGTGAAGTCAGGGGGAAACAGCCCCAGCATTTT. Translating it yields CASSEVRGKQPQHF.

As DNA, the CDR3 is TGTGCCAGCAGTTCCCCTCCCACGGGGGATGGCTACACCTTC. This encodes CASSSPPTGDGYTF. The chain uses TRBV6-5 and TRBJ1-2, with D possibly being TRBD1 (5 bases). CDR3 size: 14 residues. Trimming took 4 bases from V and 6 from J, leaving 15 bases between them. CDR1 is MNHEY, CDR2 SVGAGI, per germline.

The chain combines TRBV7-6 with TRBJ2-6; D is perhaps TRBD2 (7 bases). V lost 5 bases to trimming and J lost 1 base, with 21 bases between them. Germline loops: CDR1 SGHVS, CDR2 FNYEAQ. The CDR3 is 19 residues long. The CDR3 loop reads CASSPLPHGGPSGANVLTF. CDR3 nucleotides: TGTGCCAGCAGCCCCCTCCCCCACGGGGGGCCTTCTGGGGCCAACGTCCTGACTTTC. The full variable domain, completed using reference TRBV7-6 and TRBJ2-6, is GAGVSQSPRYKVTKRGQDVALRCDPISGHVSLYWYRQALGQGPEFLTYFNYEAQQDKSGLPNDRFSAERPEGSISTLTIQRTEQRDSAMYRCASSPLPHGGPSGANVLTFGAGSRLTVL.

This chain uses TRBV5-1 with TRBJ2-3; perhaps TRBD1 as D (6 bases). This CDR3 region has 14 residues. The germline V and J ends were trimmed by 5 bases and 5 bases, with 15 bases remaining between them. Per germline, CDR1 SGHRS and CDR2 YFSETQ. CDR3 sequence (DNA): TGCGCCAGCAGTCGCGGACAGACGATAGATACGCAGTATTTT. As protein: CASSRGQTIDTQYF.

The chain employs TRBV5-1 and TRBJ2-6; the D gene is possibly TRBD1 (5 bases). The CDR3 has 19 amino acids. Germline CDR1 is SGHRS and CDR2 is YFSETQ. V dropped 0 bases and J dropped 0 bases, with 16 bases sitting between them. The CDR3 protein is CASSLAETVLNSGANVLTF. DNA of the CDR3: TGCGCCAGCAGCTTGGCCGAGACAGTACTAAACTCTGGGGCCAACGTCCTGACTTTC.